This TCR beta chain comes out of a study of OX40 agonist ivuxolimab in advanced cancers. Produced via immunoSEQ multiplex PCR; TCRdb's table is partial and in-frame only. The sample comprises around 76,000 clones, around 87% of which are singletons, and about 0.52% rests with the top ten. This clone was picked up one time. V was clipped by 5 bases and J by 6 bases, with 11 bases between them. The CDR3 length is 12 residues. Germline CDR1 SNHLY, CDR2 FYNNEI. The rearrangement joins TRBV2 to TRBJ2-7; D is uncertain. The clonotype originates from an adult with an advanced solid tumor such as melanoma, head and neck, liver or kidney cancer. This specimen was CD4+ or CD8+ T cells sorted from blood, taken in a trial of the OX40 agonist ivuxolimab. The CDR3 protein is CASSTDFSEQYF. CDR3 nucleotides: TGTGCCAGCAGTACCGATTTCTCCGAGCAGTACTTC. Complete variable domain (other parts from reference TRBV2 and TRBJ2-7): EPEVTQTPSHQVTQMGQEVILRCVPISNHLYFYWYRQILGQKVEFLVSFYNNEISEKSEIFDDQFSVERPDGSNFTLKIRSTKLEDSAMYFCASSTDFSEQYFGPGTRLTVT.